This T cell receptor beta chain was observed in a study of blood T cell repertoires in COVID-19. Overall study: The samples span acute and convalescent COVID-19 from the United States, Italy and Spain. T cells, B-cell-depleted T cells, or PBMCs supplied cDNA or gDNA.

V lost 5 bases to trimming and J lost 0 bases, with 10 bases between them. Per the germline V gene, CDR1 is SGHAT and CDR2 is FQNNGV. The CDR3 contains 15 residues. Produced via immunoSEQ multiplex PCR; TCRdb's table is partial and in-frame only. Found here are about 110,000 clones, less than 85% of them singletons; the top ten hold approximately 4.2%. The source material was peripheral blood. The TCR was taken from a human donor in a cohort sampled during active or convalescent COVID-19. The rearrangement links TRBV11-2 to TRBJ2-2; unclear D gene. For the CDR3, the DNA is TGTGCCAGCAGCGCGACAATGTCGAACACCGGGGAGCTGTTTTTT. It encodes CASSATMSNTGELFF.